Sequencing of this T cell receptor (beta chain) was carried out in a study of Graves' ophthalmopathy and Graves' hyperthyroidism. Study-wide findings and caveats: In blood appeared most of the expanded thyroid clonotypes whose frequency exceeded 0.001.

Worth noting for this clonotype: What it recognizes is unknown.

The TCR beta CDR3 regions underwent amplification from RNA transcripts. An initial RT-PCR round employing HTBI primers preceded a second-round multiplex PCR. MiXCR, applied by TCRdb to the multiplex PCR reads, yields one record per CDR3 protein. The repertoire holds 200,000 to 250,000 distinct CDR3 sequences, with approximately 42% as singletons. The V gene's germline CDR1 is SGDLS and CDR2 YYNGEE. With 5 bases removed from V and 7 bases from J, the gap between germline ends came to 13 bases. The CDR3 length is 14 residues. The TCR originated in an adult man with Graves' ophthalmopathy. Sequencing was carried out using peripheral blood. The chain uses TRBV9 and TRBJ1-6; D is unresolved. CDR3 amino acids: CASRTLMENSPLHF. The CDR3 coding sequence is TGTGCCAGCAGGACTCTAATGGAAAATTCACCCCTCCACTTT.